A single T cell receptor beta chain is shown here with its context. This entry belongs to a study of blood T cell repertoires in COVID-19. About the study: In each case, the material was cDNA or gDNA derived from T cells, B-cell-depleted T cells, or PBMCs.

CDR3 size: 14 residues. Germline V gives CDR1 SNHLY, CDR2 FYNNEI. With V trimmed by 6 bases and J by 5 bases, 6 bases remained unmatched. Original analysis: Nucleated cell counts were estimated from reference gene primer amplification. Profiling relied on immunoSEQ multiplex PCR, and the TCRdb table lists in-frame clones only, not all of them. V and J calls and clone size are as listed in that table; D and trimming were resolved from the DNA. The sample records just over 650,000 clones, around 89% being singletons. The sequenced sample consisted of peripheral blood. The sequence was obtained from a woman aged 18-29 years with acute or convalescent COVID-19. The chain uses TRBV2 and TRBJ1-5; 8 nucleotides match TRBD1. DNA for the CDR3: TGTGCCAGCAGCCAGGACAGGGTTGATCAGCCCCAGCATTTT. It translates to CASSQDRVDQPQHF.